The next 8 T cell receptor beta chains were all read from a single sample in a study of cytomegalovirus exposure and HLA in healthy donors. The PCR employed 60 Vbeta primers together with 13 Jbeta primers. Measured with immunoSEQ multiplex PCR; TCRdb has only the in-frame clones, and not every one. The sample records roughly 73,000 clones, roughly 80% being singletons. Input material: PBMCs. These receptors were taken from a woman aged 50 to 60 in good health and CMV-seronegative.

A note on this clone: Within the sample, other DNA sequences also encode this same CDR3. The genes are TRBV7-9 and TRBJ2-7, with a weak D call TRBD1 (7 bases). The germline V gene encodes CDR1 SEHNR and CDR2 FQNEAQ (reference sequence). The CDR3 has 15 residues. The germline V and J ends were trimmed by 2 bases and 5 bases, with 16 bases remaining between them. The CDR3 region is CASSLRQGGVNEQYV. The CDR3 region has the DNA TGTGCCAGCAGCTTAAGACAGGGAGGTGTCAACGAGCAGTACGTC.

The chain has TRBV18 and TRBJ1-4, with D perhaps matching TRBD1 (5 bases). Trimming stripped 6 bases from V and 3 bases from J, with 14 bases between. The CDR3 runs 15 residues. Germline CDR1 and CDR2: KGHSH and LQKENI. CDR3 loop: CASSTLTAPNEKLFF. CDR3 DNA: TGTGCCAGCTCGACATTGACAGCTCCTAATGAAAAACTGTTTTTT.

V gene TRBV21-1 combines with J gene TRBJ2-1; no check of the table's D call, TRBD1, against the DNA was made. TRBV21-1 is a recognized pseudogene. There are 16 residues in the CDR3. CDR3 protein: CASSSQTGGAHNEQFF. In DNA, the CDR3 is TGTGCCAGCAGTTCCCAGACAGGGGGCGCTCACAATGAGCAGTTCTTC.

The chain is built from TRBV28 and TRBJ1-2; D is unresolved. Trimming shortened V by 5 bases and J by 2 bases, and 21 bases separated the two germline ends. The CDR3 loop spans 17 amino acids. Germline V lookup: CDR1 MDHEN, CDR2 SYDVKM. In DNA form, the CDR3 reads TGTGCCAGCAGTCGCCTGGGCTCCCTAACGGGGAACTATGGCTACACCTTC. Its protein product is CASSRLGSLTGNYGYTF.

The chain employs TRBV9 and TRBJ2-1, with D perhaps matching TRBD2 (6 bases). Germline CDR1 and CDR2: SGDLS and YYNGEE. V lost 3 bases to trimming and J lost 7 bases, with 14 bases between them. This CDR3 is built from 14 residues. The CDR3 loop reads CASSEPGVGNEQFF. For the CDR3, the DNA is TGTGCCAGCAGCGAACCGGGAGTAGGTAATGAGCAGTTCTTC.

The V and J genes are TRBV4-2 and TRBJ2-1; 11 bases are a match to TRBD2. J gave up 0 bases and V 0 bases, and 10 bases lay outside the gene matches. This CDR3 region has 20 residues. Germline assignment: CDR1 LGHNA and CDR2 YNFKEQ. The CDR3 nucleotides read TGTGCCAGCAGCCAAGAAGATCAAACCGGACTAGCGGGCTCCTACAATGAGCAGTTCTTC. Its protein product is CASSQEDQTGLAGSYNEQFF.

This chain joins TRBV27 and TRBJ1-5; D is unresolved. Trimming pared 8 bases from V and 4 bases from J, leaving 6 bases between. This CDR3 contains 11 residues. CDR1 and CDR2 (germline): MNHEY, SMNVEV (reference sequence). CDR3 region: CASGQNQPQHF. CDR3 nucleotides: TGTGCCAGCGGGCAGAATCAGCCCCAGCATTTT.

The chain has TRBV6-1 and TRBJ2-2; D possibly corresponds to TRBD1 (5 bases). The ends were cut back, 8 bases at V and 0 bases at J, with 13 bases in the middle. This CDR3 has 15 amino acids. Germline loops: CDR1 MNHNS, CDR2 SASEGT. CDR3 region: CASDPRQSNTGELFF. The DNA for the CDR3 is TGTGCCAGCGACCCGAGACAGTCGAACACCGGGGAGCTGTTTTTT.